These 14 T cell receptor beta chains were sequenced from one sample in a study of metastatic and nonmetastatic thyroid tumors. Thyroid surgery had not been preceded by any treatment in any patient. TCRdb re-clonotyped the PCR reads through MiXCR. The sample includes 23,000 or so clones, about 28% seen only once; the top ten take 14%. The sample was tumor tissue. These receptors were taken from a male donor with papillary thyroid cancer or a benign thyroid nodule (not recorded which). Some clones in this sample may be carry-over from other donors' samples.

This clone was detected many times. The chain uses TRBV20-1 and TRBJ2-1; D is perhaps TRBD1 or TRBD2 (5 bases each). The V gene's germline CDR1 is DFQATT and CDR2 SNEGSKA (reference sequence). The germline V and J ends were trimmed by 3 bases and 4 bases, with 22 bases remaining between them. The CDR3 runs 17 residues. The CDR3 loop reads CSASYPGRQVFYNEQFF. In DNA, the CDR3 is TGCAGTGCTAGCTATCCGGGACGGCAGGTTTTTTACAATGAGCAGTTCTTC.

By share, this clone counts as medium-sized. This chain joins TRBV4-1 and TRBJ2-7; D is undetermined. V was shortened by 3 bases and J by 2 bases, with 8 bases between the two germline ends. Germline V CDR1 and CDR2: MGHRA, YSYEKL. The length of the CDR3 is 13 residues. The CDR3 protein is CASSHRSTYEQYF. The CDR3 DNA reads TGCGCCAGCAGCCATCGATCCACCTACGAGCAGTACTTC.

This clone was found a few times. The genes are TRBV5-1 and TRBJ2-3; D is uncertain. The CDR3 contains 17 residues. The germline V and J ends were trimmed by 0 bases and 0 bases, with 14 bases remaining between them. The germline V gene has CDR1 SGHRS and CDR2 YFSETQ. The CDR3 bases are TGCGCCAGCAGCTTGGGGGGTACAGTTTCTAGCACAGATACGCAGTATTTT. The encoded protein is CASSLGGTVSSTDTQYF.

In nucleotides, the CDR3 is TGTGCCAGCAGCCCTGGGGAGATGGCGGGAGTTGAGTATTACTTC. It yields the protein CASSPGEMAGVEYYF. The J gene is TRBJ2-7, the V gene TRBV12-3 or TRBV12-4; 7 bases map to TRBD2. The V segment lost 6 bases and the J segment 13 bases; nucleotides outside the gene matches: 21. CDR3 length: 15 residues.

V gene TRBV20-1 combines with J gene TRBJ1-2; D is perhaps TRBD1 (5 bases). CDR1 and CDR2 from the germline V gene are DFQATT and SNEGSKA (reference sequence). The CDR3 is 10 residues long. Between the trimmed V and J ends, which lost 6 bases and 6 bases, there was a span of 8 bases. CDR3 sequence: CSAPRDGYTF. CDR3 nucleotides: TGCAGTGCCCCCAGGGATGGCTACACCTTC.

This clone was found many times. The V call is TRBV19, the J call TRBJ2-1, with D possibly being TRBD1 (5 bases). The germline gives CDR1 LNHDA, CDR2 SQIVND (reference sequence). The V gene lost 4 bases and the J gene lost 5 bases, with 21 bases spanning the gap. This CDR3 has 17 residues. In DNA, the CDR3 is TGTGCCAGTAGTAACAGGTGGGCTCAAGCAGGTAACAATGAGCAGTTCTTC. This gives the protein CASSNRWAQAGNNEQFF.

The chain recombines TRBV10-1 with TRBJ2-2, with TRBD1 identical over 8 bases. V gave up 4 bases and J gave up 4 bases; unmatched junction bases: 8. CDR1 and CDR2 from the germline V gene are WNHNN and SYGVQD (reference sequence). The length of the CDR3 is 16 residues. The CDR3: CASSAVDRESTGELFF. CDR3 sequence (DNA): TGCGCCAGCAGTGCGGTGGACAGGGAATCCACCGGGGAGCTGTTTTTT.

This clone was observed a handful of times. Within the sample, other DNA sequences also encode this same CDR3. The chain recombines TRBV27 with TRBJ2-7; 7 bases map to TRBD1. The CDR3 consists of 12 residues. The V and J ends lost 9 bases and 5 bases, in that order; junction bases with no gene match: 7. Germline V CDR1 and CDR2: MNHEY, SMNVEV (reference sequence). CDR3 residues: CARRGGIHEQYF. CDR3 nucleotide sequence: TGTGCCAGACGAGGGGGCATCCACGAGCAGTACTTC.

This clone was detected many times. The rearrangement joins TRBV9 to TRBJ2-2; either TRBD1 or TRBD2 may fit D (5 bases each). From germline, CDR1 is SGDLS and CDR2 YYNGEE. With 5 bases removed from V and 4 bases from J, the gap between germline ends came to 9 bases. The CDR3 is 13 residues long. CDR3 nucleotide sequence: TGTGCCAGCAGGTTTGGGGGCACCGGGGAGCTGTTTTTT. The encoded protein is CASRFGGTGELFF.

The chain links TRBV6-2 or TRBV6-3 to TRBJ2-7; D remains unclear. Trimming took 3 bases from V and 4 from J, leaving 7 bases between them. The germline V gene has CDR1 MNHEY and CDR2 SVGEGT. CDR3 length equals 12 residues. The CDR3 region has the DNA TGTGCCAGCAGTTATACAAGGTACGAGCAGTACTTC. This gives the protein CASSYTRYEQYF.

The rearrangement joins TRBV6-1 to TRBJ1-1; TRBD1 is a possible D gene (6 bases). Deletions cut 7 bases from V and 5 bases from J, with 14 bases between. The CDR3 covers 13 residues. Germline lookup yields CDR1 MNHNS and CDR2 SASEGT. The CDR3 DNA is TGTGCCAGCACAGAGGGGGAGAGGACTGAAGCTTTCTTT. This sequence encodes CASTEGERTEAFF.

This chain uses TRBV5-1 with TRBJ2-3, with D possibly being TRBD2 (6 bases). Trimming shortened V by 2 bases and J by 0 bases, and 10 bases separated the two germline ends. CDR1 and CDR2 (germline): SGHRS, YFSETQ. The length of the CDR3 is 15 residues. CDR3 protein: CASSFRAGSTDTQYF. CDR3 bases: TGCGCCAGCAGCTTCCGGGCGGGGAGCACAGATACGCAGTATTTT.

In its sample, this clone is medium-sized (0.01 to 0.1%). This sequence joins TRBV27 and TRBJ1-2; D possibly corresponds to TRBD1 (6 bases). Deletions cut 5 bases from V and 7 bases from J, with 14 bases between. Germline V gene sequence: CDR1 MNHEY, CDR2 SMNVEV (reference sequence). The CDR3 contains 13 residues. The CDR3 DNA reads TGTGCCAGCAGTCACCACGGGACACTTGGCTACACCTTC. Amino acid sequence: CASSHHGTLGYTF.

The chain has TRBV11-2 and TRBJ2-7; D remains unclear. V was trimmed by 6 bases and J by 4 bases, leaving 7 bases between them. Germline V gives CDR1 SGHAT, CDR2 FQNNGV. The CDR3 loop spans 11 amino acids. The CDR3 sequence is CASSSVYEQYF. CDR3 DNA sequence: TGTGCCAGCAGTTCAGTATACGAGCAGTACTTC.